The rows below give T cell receptor beta chains drawn from one sample of a study of T cell responses to AZD1222 COVID-19 vaccine. The assay was immunoSEQ multiplex PCR, and TCRdb's table has in-frame clones only and misses some. The sample lists just under 55,000 clones; nearly 90% were seen once. The specimen was peripheral blood, collected on day 0 of AZD1222 vaccination. The receptor source for this set is an adult in good health. Each CDR3 is given with its conserved first and last residue. Each record gives: D gene, V gene, clone size, J gene, CDR3 protein, CDR3 DNA. A D gene is named only where the DNA matches it firmly. Rows give clone size only sometimes, using once, few, many, or a class for an expanded clone.

>TRBD1|TRBV7-6|-|TRBJ2-2
CASSFGTANTGELFF
TGTGCCAGCAGCTTCGGGACAGCGAACACCGGGGAGCTGTTTTTT
>TRBD1|TRBV19|few|TRBJ1-1
CASTLLGQGATEAFF
TGTGCCAGTACCCTCCTGGGACAGGGGGCCACTGAAGCTTTCTTT
>-|TRBV6-1|-|TRBJ1-1
CASSERQMNTEAFF
TGTGCCAGCAGTGAAAGACAGATGAACACTGAAGCTTTCTTT
>-|TRBV12-3/TRBV12-4|-|TRBJ2-7
CASSLNSFYEQYF
TGTGCCAGCAGTTTAAACAGCTTCTACGAGCAGTACTTC
>TRBD1|TRBV5-1|-|TRBJ1-4
CASSLVATGDEKLFF
TGCGCCAGCAGCTTGGTAGCGACAGGGGATGAAAAACTGTTTTTT
>TRBD1|TRBV6-5|-|TRBJ1-5
CASRGTGGSQPQHF
TGTGCCAGCAGAGGGACAGGGGGCTCCCAGCCCCAGCATTTT
>-|TRBV9|-|TRBJ2-2
CASSVWDAVGTGELFF
TGTGCCAGCAGCGTATGGGACGCGGTTGGCACCGGGGAGCTGTTTTTT
>TRBD1|TRBV7-9|-|TRBJ1-1
CASSLGRGLNTEAFF
TGTGCCAGCAGCTTAGGGAGGGGGCTGAACACTGAAGCTTTCTTT
>TRBD1|TRBV13|-|TRBJ2-7
CASSLGTGAYEQYF
TGTGCCAGCAGCTTGGGGACAGGGGCCTACGAGCAGTACTTC
>-|TRBV19|-|TRBJ2-3
CASGTRGTDTQYF
TGTGCCAGTGGTACTCGGGGCACAGATACGCAGTATTTT
>-|TRBV6-5|-|TRBJ2-7
CASSYSSPGNYEQYF
TGTGCCAGCAGTTACTCGTCACCAGGGAACTACGAGCAGTACTTC